Shown below are 10 T cell receptor beta chains from a single sample sequenced in a study of OX40 agonist ivuxolimab in advanced cancers. Library preparation employed the immunoSEQ multiplex PCR assay. Held by TCRdb, this immuneACCESS table contains in-frame sequences only and omits some clones. Under half of the omission traces to an unresolved V gene where checked; the cause of the rest is unknown. For this sample the table gives 55,000 to 75,000 clones, of which 85% to 90% were detected only once. Clones ranked in the top ten supply 1.1% of the sample. This sample comprised CD4+ or CD8+ T cells sorted from blood, obtained in a trial of the OX40 agonist ivuxolimab. The origin of the receptors is an adult with an advanced solid tumor such as melanoma, head and neck, liver or kidney cancer.

The V gene is TRBV7-3, the J gene TRBJ2-5; 8 bases map to TRBD2. The CDR3 runs to 17 residues. CDR1 and CDR2 (germline): SGHTA, FQGTGA. V shed 5 bases and J 1 base; nucleotides not matched to a gene: 12. The CDR3 is CASSLGQSSGLQETQYF. For the CDR3, the DNA is TGTGCCAGCAGCCTCGGACAGTCTAGCGGGCTCCAAGAGACCCAGTACTTC.

The CDR3 DNA follows: TGTGCCAGCAGCCCCCAGGGGATGATGGAGACCCAGTACTTC. Translating it yields CASSPQGMMETQYF. J is TRBJ2-5 and V is TRBV7-2; perhaps TRBD1 as D (6 bases). The V gene's germline CDR1 is SGHTA and CDR2 FQGNSA. The CDR3 has 14 residues. Trimming stripped 5 bases from V and 5 bases from J, with 15 bases between.

The rearrangement uses TRBV9 and TRBJ1-4, with D perhaps TRBD1 (5 bases). V shed 4 bases and J shed 8 bases, with 15 bases lying between them. Looked up from germline, CDR1 is SGDLS and CDR2 is YYNGEE. The CDR3 is 14 residues long. In DNA, the CDR3 is TGTGCCAGCAGCACTTCGACAGTCGGCGAAAAACTGTTTTTT. It codes for CASSTSTVGEKLFF.

The CDR3 region is CASSLRNQPQHF. The CDR3, as DNA: TGTGCCAGCAGCCTCAGGAATCAGCCCCAGCATTTT. J is TRBJ1-5 and V is TRBV5-6; D unresolved. V shed 4 bases and J shed 4 bases, with 6 bases lying between them. The CDR3 is made up of 12 amino acids. Germline V gives CDR1 SGHDT, CDR2 YYEEEE.

DNA for the CDR3: TGTGCCTGGAGCGGGGGAGGGAGCTCCTACGAGCAGTACTTC. Its protein product is CAWSGGGSSYEQYF. V usage is TRBV30 and J usage is TRBJ2-7; 7 bases map to TRBD2. The length of the CDR3 is 14 residues. Trimming at V came to 3 bases and at J to 0 bases, leaving 5 bases not matched to a gene. CDR1 is GTSNPN, CDR2 SVGIG, per germline (reference sequence).

This clone came up a few times. This chain's CDR3 is CASSQVFGTRLKDTQYF. The DNA of the CDR3 is TGCGCCAGCAGCCAAGTGTTCGGGACCCGGTTAAAGGATACGCAGTATTTT. V usage is TRBV4-1 and J usage is TRBJ2-3; D tentatively fits TRBD1 or TRBD2 (5 bases each). Germline loops: CDR1 MGHRA, CDR2 YSYEKL. The V gene lost 1 base and the J gene lost 6 bases, with 20 bases spanning the gap. This CDR3 spans 17 amino acids.

Regarding this clone: This sample includes further DNA sequences coding for the same CDR3. The chain is built from TRBV27 and TRBJ2-1; perhaps TRBD2 as D (6 bases). This CDR3 contains 14 residues. V lost 5 bases, J lost 5 bases, and 13 bases lay in between. Germline CDR1 and CDR2: MNHEY and SMNVEV (reference sequence). The CDR3 here is CASSPSGLNNEQFF. CDR3 sequence (DNA): TGTGCCAGCAGTCCCTCGGGACTGAACAATGAGCAGTTCTTC.

The rearrangement joins TRBV6-5 to TRBJ2-1, with 10 bases aligning to TRBD2. V was clipped by 2 bases and J by 8 bases; unmatched bases: 3. The CDR3 extends over 14 amino acids. The V gene's germline CDR1 is MNHEY and CDR2 SVGAGI. The CDR3 region has the DNA TGTGCCAGCAGTTACGAGCGGGAGGGTTATGAGCAGTTCTTC. This sequence encodes CASSYEREGYEQFF.

The rearrangement links TRBV5-1 to TRBJ2-7; unclear D gene. The germline V gene has CDR1 SGHRS and CDR2 YFSETQ. V shed 0 bases and J shed 0 bases, with 10 bases lying between them. This CDR3 has 15 residues. CDR3 loop: CASSLGFGDSYEQYF. The CDR3 DNA reads TGCGCCAGCAGCTTGGGGTTTGGTGACTCCTACGAGCAGTACTTC.

The V and J genes are TRBV7-8 and TRBJ2-3, with 10 bases fitting TRBD2. The CDR3 spans 18 residues. The V segment lost 4 bases and the J segment 1 base; nucleotides outside the gene matches: 11. The germline V gene encodes CDR1 SGHVS and CDR2 FQNEAQ. The CDR3 is CASSSSSGSFLGTDTQYF. CDR3 DNA sequence: TGTGCCAGCAGCTCTTCTAGCGGGAGCTTTTTGGGCACAGATACGCAGTATTTT.